This TCR beta chain was found in a study of blood T cell repertoires in COVID-19. Generated by immunoSEQ multiplex PCR, the TCRdb table keeps only in-frame clones and is missing some. The sample lists under 40,000 clones; approximately 90% were seen once. V gave up 2 bases and J gave up 4 bases; unmatched junction bases: 3. Looked up from germline, CDR1 is SGHTA and CDR2 is FQGTGA. The CDR3 consists of 14 residues. This clone was recorded once. This TCR came from a man in his 70s with active COVID-19. The sample taken for sequencing was peripheral blood. This sequence joins TRBV7-3 and TRBJ2-3; 7 bases are a match to TRBD2. In DNA, the CDR3 is TGTGCCAGCAGCTTAGCGGGAGAGGCAGATACGCAGTATTTT. It translates to CASSLAGEADTQYF.